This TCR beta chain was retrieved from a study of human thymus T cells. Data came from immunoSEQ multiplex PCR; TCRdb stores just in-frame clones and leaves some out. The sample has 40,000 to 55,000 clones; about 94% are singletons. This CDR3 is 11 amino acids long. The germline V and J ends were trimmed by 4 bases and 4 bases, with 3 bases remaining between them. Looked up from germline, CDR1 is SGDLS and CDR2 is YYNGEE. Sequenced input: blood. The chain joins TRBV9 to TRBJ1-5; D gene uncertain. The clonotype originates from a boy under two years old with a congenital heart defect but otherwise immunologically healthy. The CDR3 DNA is TGTGCCAGCAGCATAAATCAGCCCCAGCATTTT. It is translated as CASSINQPQHF.